Listed below are T cell receptor beta chains from one sample, sequenced in a study of blood T cell repertoires in COVID-19. Repertoires were generated with immunoSEQ multiplex PCR, while TCRdb's copy carries only in-frame clones and drops some. The sample lists about 160,000 clones; 82% were seen once. Sequenced input: peripheral blood. These receptors were obtained from a woman aged 35 to 49 with COVID-19, enrolled during active disease. The CDR3 runs from the conserved cysteine through the conserved F or W. The D gene is left open where the match is weak. Only some rows state a clone size, as once, few, many or a class for expanded clones.

d_call	v_call	clone_size	j_call	cdr3_aa	cdr3_nt
TRBD1	TRBV18	few	TRBJ1-5	CASSPDRGKQPQHF	TGTGCCAGCTCGCCGGACAGGGGAAAGCAGCCCCAGCATTTT
TRBD2	TRBV7-3	NA	TRBJ2-3	CASSQSGGTVDTQYF	TGTGCCAGCAGCCAAAGCGGGGGGACTGTAGATACGCAGTATTTT
TRBD1	TRBV28	NA	TRBJ2-5	CASSELTGVQETQYF	TGTGCCAGCAGTGAGCTGACAGGGGTTCAAGAGACCCAGTACTTC
NA	TRBV2	NA	TRBJ1-1	CASSVEPGAFF	TGTGCCAGCAGTGTAGAGCCAGGAGCTTTCTTT
TRBD1	TRBV6-1	NA	TRBJ1-1	CASRRTGPPEAFF	TGTGCCAGCAGGAGGACAGGCCCTCCAGAAGCTTTCTTT
NA	TRBV10-2	NA	TRBJ1-2	CASRGDGQFSGYTF	TGCGCCAGCAGGGGAGACGGACAGTTTTCTGGCTACACCTTC
TRBD2	TRBV27	once	TRBJ2-1	CASSLSLGLAFNHKQFF	TGTGCCAGCAGTTTATCATTGGGACTAGCGTTCAACCATAAGCAGTTCTTC
NA	TRBV5-4	NA	TRBJ1-2	CASSGDYYGYTF	TGTGCCAGCAGCGGGGACTACTATGGCTACACCTTC
NA	TRBV5-1	NA	TRBJ1-2	CASSLATIGSGYTF	TGCGCCAGCAGCTTGGCCACTATCGGGAGCGGCTACACCTTC
TRBD1	TRBV30	NA	TRBJ1-1	CAWRWGTGEAAFF	TGTGCCTGGAGGTGGGGGACAGGGGAGGCAGCTTTCTTT
NA	TRBV7-9	NA	TRBJ1-1	CASRSSSASEAFF	TGTGCCAGCAGGTCAAGCTCAGCGTCGGAAGCTTTCTTT
NA	TRBV9	NA	TRBJ1-5	CASSDSLSNQPQHF	TGTGCCAGCAGCGACAGCCTCAGCAATCAGCCCCAGCATTTT
NA	TRBV5-6	NA	TRBJ2-2	CASSLAQGQTGELFF	TGTGCCAGCAGCTTGGCCCAGGGTCAAACCGGGGAGCTGTTTTTT
TRBD1	TRBV5-1	few	TRBJ1-2	CASSLYTRDRGRKAYGYTF	TGCGCCAGCAGCTTGTATACCCGGGACAGGGGGAGGAAGGCCTATGGCTACACCTTC
NA	TRBV18	NA	TRBJ1-3	CASSPLRTDGNTIYF	TGTGCCAGCTCACCACTGAGGACAGACGGAAACACCATATATTTT
NA	TRBV4-1	NA	TRBJ2-5	CASRGGTQETQYF	TGCGCCAGCAGAGGCGGGACCCAAGAGACCCAGTACTTC
NA	TRBV7-2	NA	TRBJ1-2	CASSPWSPQYGYTF	TGTGCCAGCAGCCCGTGGAGTCCCCAGTATGGCTACACCTTC
NA	TRBV11-3	NA	TRBJ1-1	CASSFQMNTEAFF	TGTGCCAGCAGTTTTCAGATGAACACTGAAGCTTTCTTT
TRBD2	TRBV30	NA	TRBJ2-3	CAWSDGWSGSSTDTQYF	TGTGCCTGGAGCGATGGTTGGAGCGGGAGTAGCACAGATACGCAGTATTTT
NA	TRBV11-2	few	TRBJ1-1	CASSFNRAGTEAFF	TGTGCCAGCAGCTTTAACAGGGCCGGAACTGAAGCTTTCTTT
NA	TRBV30	NA	TRBJ2-6	CAWMSYNSGANVLTF	TGTGCCTGGATGTCTTACAACTCTGGGGCCAACGTCCTGACTTTC
NA	TRBV28	NA	TRBJ2-5	CASSRGKETQYF	TGTGCCAGCAGTAGGGGCAAAGAGACCCAGTACTTC
NA	TRBV7-3	once	TRBJ1-1	CASSPTGLSNTEAFF	TGTGCCAGCAGCCCCACAGGGTTGTCCAACACTGAAGCTTTCTTT
NA	TRBV27	NA	TRBJ2-3	CASSRLVIDTQYF	TGTGCCAGCAGTAGACTAGTCATTGATACGCAGTATTTT
TRBD1	TRBV29-1	once	TRBJ1-2	CSVDGTGGDGYTF	TGCAGCGTTGACGGGACAGGGGGCGATGGCTACACCTTC
NA	TRBV27	NA	TRBJ1-2	CASREGTDGYTF	TGTGCCAGCCGAGAGGGGACTGATGGCTACACCTTC
NA	TRBV5-8	NA	TRBJ2-6	CASSLRQGLANVLTF	TGTGCCAGCAGCTTGAGGCAGGGCTTGGCCAACGTCCTGACTTTC
NA	TRBV7-8	NA	TRBJ2-2	CASSLGQTNTGELFF	TGTGCCAGCAGCTTGGGGCAGACGAACACCGGGGAGCTGTTTTTT
NA	TRBV3-1/TRBV3-2	once	TRBJ1-3	CASSQDPTRNTIYF	TGTGCCAGCAGCCAAGACCCTACCCGGAACACCATATATTTT
NA	TRBV10-3	NA	TRBJ1-1	CAISAGGGMNTEAFF	TGTGCCATCAGTGCCGGGGGGGGCATGAACACTGAAGCTTTCTTT
TRBD1	TRBV9	NA	TRBJ1-4	CASSRRTGQGNEKLFF	TGTGCCAGCAGCCGCCGGACAGGGCAAGGTAATGAAAAACTGTTTTTT
TRBD1	TRBV5-6	NA	TRBJ2-7	CASSFRGLNEQYF	TGTGCCAGCAGTTTTAGGGGGCTAAACGAGCAGTACTTC
NA	TRBV3-1/TRBV3-2	NA	TRBJ2-4	CASSPSQGIQYF	TGTGCCAGCAGCCCTTCGCAGGGGATTCAGTACTTC
TRBD1	TRBV7-9	NA	TRBJ2-2	CASSPGQGMTGELFF	TGTGCCAGCAGCCCAGGACAGGGGATGACCGGGGAGCTGTTTTTT
NA	TRBV27	NA	TRBJ1-1	CASSWIGGRNEAFF	TGTGCCAGCAGTTGGATCGGGGGGCGTAATGAAGCTTTCTTT
NA	TRBV28	NA	TRBJ1-1	CASSLTRTNTEAFF	TGTGCCAGCAGTTTAACGCGGACAAACACTGAAGCTTTCTTT
NA	TRBV5-4	few	TRBJ1-6	CASSFGDIGSGSPLHF	TGTGCCAGCAGCTTTGGGGACATTGGATCAGGGTCACCCCTCCACTTT
TRBD2	TRBV5-1	NA	TRBJ2-1	CASSLASGPYNEQFF	TGCGCCAGCAGCTTGGCTAGCGGGCCCTACAATGAGCAGTTCTTC
NA	TRBV2	NA	TRBJ1-5	CASSLQGPGQPQHF	TGTGCCAGCAGCTTGCAGGGGCCCGGTCAGCCCCAGCATTTT
TRBD2	TRBV19	NA	TRBJ2-1	CASSIWVLAGGKVHNEQFF	TGTGCCAGTAGTATTTGGGTGTTAGCGGGGGGGAAGGTACACAATGAGCAGTTCTTC
TRBD1	TRBV18	NA	TRBJ1-3	CASSPLEGAADTIYF	TGTGCCAGCTCCCCGTTGGAGGGGGCGGCGGACACCATATATTTT
NA	TRBV7-9	NA	TRBJ2-1	CASSLVSDEQFF	TGTGCCAGCAGCTTAGTGAGCGATGAGCAGTTCTTC